This TCR beta chain is drawn from a study of CD8 T cells in ankylosing spondylitis. Regarding the study as a whole: It was reported that disease-linked clones were significantly enriched in matched ankylosing spondylitis synovial fluid. Eight highly homologous variants formed a TCR beta motif that appeared characteristic of ankylosing spondylitis blood. Disease-associated clonotypes exhibited CD8+ identity and were relatively infrequent in peripheral blood. Existing reports had already noted some motif variants in reactive arthritis synovial fluid and blood.

Making use of molecular barcodes, quantitative 5'-RACE generated TCR beta libraries. Each CDR3 protein is one row after TCRdb ran MiXCR on the 5' RACE reads. The sample gives some 330,000 distinct CDR3 sequences, 7.5% to 9% of which show up once; approximately 15% is in the top ten. The length of the CDR3 is 13 residues. The germline V gene encodes CDR1 SQVTM and CDR2 ANQGSEA. Trimming stripped 7 bases from V and 6 bases from J, with 15 bases between. In regard to this clonotype: Its antigen is unidentified.

The receptor's source is a male donor with ankylosing spondylitis. The V gene is TRBV29-1, the J gene TRBJ2-2; tentative D call: TRBD1 (6 bases). The sequencing sample was made of blood, either unsorted or a sorted T cell fraction (not recorded which). The CDR3 reads CSEKNRVPGELFF. The CDR3 bases are TGCAGCGAAAAAAACAGGGTCCCCGGGGAGCTGTTTTTT.